One and the same sample provided the 9 T cell receptor beta chains below, sequenced in a study of cytomegalovirus exposure and HLA in healthy donors. In the PCR, 60 Vbeta and 13 Jbeta primers were used. The method was immunoSEQ multiplex PCR; TCRdb's version includes in-frame clones alone and lacks a portion of them. The sample contains roughly 150,000 clones, around four fifths of which appear only once. Specimen: PBMCs. The receptor set was obtained from a male donor in good health and CMV-seronegative.

This clone was picked up one time. The chain carries TRBV7-9 and TRBJ2-1; tentative D call: TRBD1 (6 bases). The CDR3 consists of 14 residues. Germline assignment: CDR1 SEHNR and CDR2 FQNEAQ (reference sequence). Trimming stripped 2 bases from V and 5 bases from J, with 10 bases between. The CDR3 DNA is TGTGCCAGCAGCTTACAGGGGAACGACAATGAGCAGTTCTTC. It encodes CASSLQGNDNEQFF.

The CDR3 loop is CASSVAGMTPTLHF. The CDR3 nucleotides are TGTGCCAGCAGCGTAGCCGGGATGACTCCGACCCTCCACTTT. The genes are TRBV9 and TRBJ1-6, with unresolved D. V was shortened by 0 bases and J by 14 bases, with 15 bases between the two germline ends. CDR3 size: 14 residues. Per germline, CDR1 SGDLS and CDR2 YYNGEE.

The genes are TRBV6-1 and TRBJ2-1; 13 bases match TRBD2. V gave up 6 bases and J gave up 6 bases; unmatched junction bases: 5. Germline CDR1 and CDR2: MNHNS and SASEGT. The CDR3 runs 15 residues. CDR3 sequence reads: CASRRLAGGGNEQFF. The CDR3 bases are TGTGCCAGCAGACGACTAGCGGGGGGTGGCAATGAGCAGTTCTTC.

The chain couples TRBV7-8 to TRBJ2-7; D is unclear. Between the trimmed V and J ends, which lost 1 base and 5 bases, there was a span of 6 bases. Per the germline V gene, CDR1 is SGHVS and CDR2 is FQNEAQ. The CDR3 is made up of 12 amino acids. CDR3 amino acids: CASSLEPNEQYF. In DNA form, the CDR3 reads TGTGCCAGCAGCTTAGAGCCGAACGAGCAGTACTTC.

This clone was picked up one time. The rearrangement uses TRBV19 and TRBJ1-5, with TRBD1 matching over 8 bases. The CDR3 runs to 16 residues. The germline V gene has CDR1 LNHDA and CDR2 SQIVND (reference sequence). V lost 3 bases and J lost 5; bases outside the gene matches: 9. The CDR3 bases are TGTGCCAGTAGTATTATTGGACAGGGTCTACATCAGCCCCAGCATTTT. The encoded protein is CASSIIGQGLHQPQHF.

The V call is TRBV7-2, the J call TRBJ2-7, with 11 bases aligning to TRBD1. V gave up 6 bases and J gave up 7 bases; unmatched junction bases: 11. The CDR3 contains 15 residues. Per germline, CDR1 SGHTA and CDR2 FQGNSA. The CDR3: CASSRRTGGTGEQYF. As DNA, the CDR3 is TGTGCCAGCAGTCGCCGGACAGGGGGCACAGGGGAGCAGTACTTC. Full variable domain (missing parts from reference TRBV7-2 and TRBJ2-7): GAGVSQSPSNKVTEKGKDVELRCDPISGHTALYWYRQSLGQGLEFLIYFQGNSAPDKSGLPSDRFSAERTGGSVSTLTIQRTQQEDSAVYLCASSRRTGGTGEQYFGPGTRLTVT.

The genes are TRBV4-2 and TRBJ1-2, with 9 bases matching TRBD1. Trimming cost V 7 bases and J 3 bases; bases outside gene matches: 3. Germline V lookup: CDR1 LGHNA, CDR2 YNFKEQ. This CDR3 contains 13 residues. CDR3 amino acids: CASTDRGHYGYTF. As DNA, the CDR3 is TGTGCCAGCACGGACAGGGGACACTATGGCTACACCTTC.

The chain combines TRBV29-1 with TRBJ1-1; 9 bases agree with TRBD1. The V gene's germline CDR1 is SQVTM and CDR2 ANQGSEA. This CDR3 comprises 15 residues. The V segment lost 6 bases and the J segment 4 bases; nucleotides outside the gene matches: 12. The CDR3 loop reads CSVQPHRGLGTEAFF. CDR3 nucleotide sequence: TGCAGCGTCCAACCCCACAGGGGGCTTGGCACTGAAGCTTTCTTT.

V usage is TRBV29-1 and J usage is TRBJ2-7; 9 bases are shared with TRBD2. This CDR3 is built from 15 residues. The germline V gene encodes CDR1 SQVTM and CDR2 ANQGSEA. V shed 0 bases, J shed 4 bases, and the junction held 7 bases outside the gene matches. The CDR3 nucleotides read TGCAGCGTTGAAGATCGCGCTAGCGGGAAGTACGAGCAGTACTTC. This translates into CSVEDRASGKYEQYF.